Here is one T cell receptor (beta chain) with its context. Its antigen remains unknown. These data originate in a study of cytomegalovirus exposure and HLA in healthy donors. PCR involved 60 Vbeta and 13 Jbeta primers. Generated by immunoSEQ multiplex PCR, the TCRdb table keeps only in-frame clones and is missing some. The sample has about 160,000 clones, approximately 81% seen once; the top ten hold approximately 2%. Germline CDR1 is SGHRS and CDR2 is YFSETQ. Trimming stripped 4 bases from V and 2 bases from J, with 11 bases between. This CDR3 contains 14 residues. Study-wide findings and caveats: Later analysis placed DRB1 highest and HLA-C lowest in TCR association rates, which differed by HLA locus.

This sequence was found in a man younger than 35 in good health and CMV-seronegative. Material: PBMCs. The chain combines TRBV5-1 with TRBJ2-3; tentative D call: TRBD2 (6 bases). CDR3 amino acids: CASSPVADTDTQYF. For the CDR3, the DNA is TGCGCCAGCAGCCCAGTAGCGGACACAGATACGCAGTATTTT.